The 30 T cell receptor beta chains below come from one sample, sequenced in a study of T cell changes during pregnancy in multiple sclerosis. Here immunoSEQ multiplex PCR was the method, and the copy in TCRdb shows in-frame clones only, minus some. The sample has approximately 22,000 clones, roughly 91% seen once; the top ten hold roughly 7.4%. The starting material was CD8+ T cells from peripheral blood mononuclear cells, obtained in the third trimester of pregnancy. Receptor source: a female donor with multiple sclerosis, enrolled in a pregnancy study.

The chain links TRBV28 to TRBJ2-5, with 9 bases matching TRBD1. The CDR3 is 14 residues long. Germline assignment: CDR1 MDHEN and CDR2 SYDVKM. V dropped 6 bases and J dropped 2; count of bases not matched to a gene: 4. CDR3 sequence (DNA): TGTGCCAGCAGCCGGGACAGGGTGCAAGAGACCCAGTACTTC. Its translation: CASSRDRVQETQYF.

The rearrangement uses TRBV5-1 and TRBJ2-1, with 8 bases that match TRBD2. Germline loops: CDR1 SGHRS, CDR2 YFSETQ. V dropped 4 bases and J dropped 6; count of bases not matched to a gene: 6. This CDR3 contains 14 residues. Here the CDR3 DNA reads TGCGCCAGCAGCCCCGGGGGGGACGGCAATGAGCAGTTCTTC. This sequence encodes CASSPGGDGNEQFF.

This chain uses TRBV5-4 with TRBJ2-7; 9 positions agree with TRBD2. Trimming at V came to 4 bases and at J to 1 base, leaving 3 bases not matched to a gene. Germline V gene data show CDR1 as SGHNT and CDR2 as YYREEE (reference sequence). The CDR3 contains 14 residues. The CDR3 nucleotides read TGTGCCAGCAGCGCGGGAGGGCCTTCCTACGAGCAGTACTTC. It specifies CASSAGGPSYEQYF. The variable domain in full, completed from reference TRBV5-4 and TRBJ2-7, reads ETGVTQSPTHLIKTRGQQVTLRCSSQSGHNTVSWYQQALGQGPQFIFQYYREEENGRGNFPPRFSGLQFPNYSSELNVNALELDDSALYLCASSAGGPSYEQYFGPGTRLTVT.

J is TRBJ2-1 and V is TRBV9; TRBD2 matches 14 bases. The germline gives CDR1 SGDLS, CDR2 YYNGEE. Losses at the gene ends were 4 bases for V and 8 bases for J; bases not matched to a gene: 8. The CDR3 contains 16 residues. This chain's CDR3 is CASSPLGLAGGDEQFF. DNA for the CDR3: TGTGCCAGCAGCCCCTTAGGACTAGCGGGGGGCGATGAGCAGTTCTTC.

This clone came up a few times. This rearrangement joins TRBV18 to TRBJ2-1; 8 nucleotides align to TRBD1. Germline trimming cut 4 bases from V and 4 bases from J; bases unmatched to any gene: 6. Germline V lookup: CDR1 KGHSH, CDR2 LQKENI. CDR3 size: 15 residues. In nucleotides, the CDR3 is TGTGCCAGCTCACTCGGGACAGGAGCTTACAATGAGCAGTTCTTC. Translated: CASSLGTGAYNEQFF.

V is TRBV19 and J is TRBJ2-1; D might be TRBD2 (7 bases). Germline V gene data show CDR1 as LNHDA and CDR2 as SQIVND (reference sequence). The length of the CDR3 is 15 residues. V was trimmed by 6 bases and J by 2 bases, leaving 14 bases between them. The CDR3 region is CASRWEGDPYNEQFF. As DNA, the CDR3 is TGTGCCAGTAGGTGGGAGGGGGACCCCTACAATGAGCAGTTCTTC.

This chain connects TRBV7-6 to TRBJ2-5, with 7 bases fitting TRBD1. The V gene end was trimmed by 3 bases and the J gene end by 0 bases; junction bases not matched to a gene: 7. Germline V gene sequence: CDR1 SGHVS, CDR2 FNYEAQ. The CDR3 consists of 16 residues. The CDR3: CASSFAGQAYQETQYF. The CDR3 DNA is TGTGCCAGCAGCTTCGCCGGACAGGCGTACCAAGAGACCCAGTACTTC.

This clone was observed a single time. The CDR3 bases are TGTGCCAGCAGCGTAGGGGGCGGGAGACCCTACAATGAGCAGTTCTTC. This translates into CASSVGGGRPYNEQFF. The chain carries TRBV9 and TRBJ2-1; TRBD2 aligns across 7 bases. The CDR3 loop spans 16 amino acids. V shed 0 bases, J shed 2 bases, and the junction held 5 bases outside the gene matches. The V gene's germline CDR1 is SGDLS and CDR2 YYNGEE.

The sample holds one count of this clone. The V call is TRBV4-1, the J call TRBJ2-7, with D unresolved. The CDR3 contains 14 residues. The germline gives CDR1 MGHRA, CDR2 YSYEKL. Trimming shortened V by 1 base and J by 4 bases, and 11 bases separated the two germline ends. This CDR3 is CASSQVNVYYEQYF. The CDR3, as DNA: TGCGCCAGCAGCCAAGTTAATGTCTATTACGAGCAGTACTTC.

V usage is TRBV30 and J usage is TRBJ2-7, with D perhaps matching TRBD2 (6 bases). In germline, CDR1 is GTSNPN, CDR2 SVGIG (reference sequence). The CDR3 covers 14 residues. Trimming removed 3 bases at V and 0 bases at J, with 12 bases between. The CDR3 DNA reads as TGTGCCTGGAGGGGGGGTTCCCCCTCCTACGAGCAGTACTTC. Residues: CAWRGGSPSYEQYF.

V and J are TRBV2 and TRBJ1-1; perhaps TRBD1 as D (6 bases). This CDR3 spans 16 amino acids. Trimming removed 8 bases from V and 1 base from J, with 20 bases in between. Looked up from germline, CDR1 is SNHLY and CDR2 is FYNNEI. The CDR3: CASPSPTQGPNTEAFF. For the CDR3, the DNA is TGTGCCAGCCCCTCCCCCACACAGGGCCCGAACACTGAAGCTTTCTTT.

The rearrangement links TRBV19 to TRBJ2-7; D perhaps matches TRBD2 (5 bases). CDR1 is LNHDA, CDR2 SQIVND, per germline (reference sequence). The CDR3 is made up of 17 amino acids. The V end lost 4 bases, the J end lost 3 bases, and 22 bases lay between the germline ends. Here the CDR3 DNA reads TGTGCCAGTAGTACCCCCCCTGGGGTGGAGCGGATCTACGAGCAGTACTTC. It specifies CASSTPPGVERIYEQYF.

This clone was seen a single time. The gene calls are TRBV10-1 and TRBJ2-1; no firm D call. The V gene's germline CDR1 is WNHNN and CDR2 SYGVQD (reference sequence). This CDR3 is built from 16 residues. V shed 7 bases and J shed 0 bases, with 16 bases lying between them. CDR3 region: CASTPVCWSSYNEQFF. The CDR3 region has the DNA TGCGCCAGCACCCCGGTGTGCTGGAGCTCCTACAATGAGCAGTTCTTC.

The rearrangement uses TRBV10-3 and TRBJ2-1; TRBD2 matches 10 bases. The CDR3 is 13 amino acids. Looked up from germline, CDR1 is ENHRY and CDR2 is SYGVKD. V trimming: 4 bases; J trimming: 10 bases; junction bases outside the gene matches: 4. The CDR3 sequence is CAISVLAGDEQFF. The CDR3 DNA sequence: TGTGCCATCAGTGTGCTAGCGGGGGACGAGCAGTTCTTC.

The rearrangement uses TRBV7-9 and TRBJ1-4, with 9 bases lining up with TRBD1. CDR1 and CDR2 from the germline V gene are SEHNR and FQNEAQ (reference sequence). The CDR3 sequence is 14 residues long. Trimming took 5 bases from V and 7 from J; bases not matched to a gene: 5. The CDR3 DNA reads TGTGCCAGCAGCATGACAGGGGGAGCTGAAAAACTGTTTTTT. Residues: CASSMTGGAEKLFF.

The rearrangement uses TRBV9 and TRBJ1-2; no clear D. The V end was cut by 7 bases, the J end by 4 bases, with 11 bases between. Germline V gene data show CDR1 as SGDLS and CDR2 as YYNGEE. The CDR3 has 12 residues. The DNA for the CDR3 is TGTGCCAGCGAGTCGAGCGGCTATGGCTACACCTTC. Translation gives CASESSGYGYTF.

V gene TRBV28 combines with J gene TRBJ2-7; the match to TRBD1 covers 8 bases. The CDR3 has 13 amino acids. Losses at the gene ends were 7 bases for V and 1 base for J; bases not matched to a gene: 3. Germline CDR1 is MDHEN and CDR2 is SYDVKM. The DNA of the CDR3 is TGTGCCAGCAAAGGACAGGGTTCCTACGAGCAGTACTTC. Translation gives CASKGQGSYEQYF. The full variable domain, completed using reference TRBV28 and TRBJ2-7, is DVKVTQSSRYLVKRTGEKVFLECVQDMDHENMFWYRQDPGLGLRLIYFSYDVKMKEKGDIPEGYSVSREKKERFSLILESASTNQTSMYLCASKGQGSYEQYFGPGTRLTVT.

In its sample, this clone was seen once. The CDR3 sequence is CASSYLPYYEQYF. CDR3 nucleotides: TGTGCCAGCAGCTACCTACCCTACTACGAGCAGTACTTC. The chain couples TRBV7-9 to TRBJ2-7; D not resolved. This CDR3 has 13 residues. Trimming shortened V by 4 bases and J by 3 bases, and 10 bases separated the two germline ends. Germline values: CDR1 SEHNR, CDR2 FQNEAQ (reference sequence).

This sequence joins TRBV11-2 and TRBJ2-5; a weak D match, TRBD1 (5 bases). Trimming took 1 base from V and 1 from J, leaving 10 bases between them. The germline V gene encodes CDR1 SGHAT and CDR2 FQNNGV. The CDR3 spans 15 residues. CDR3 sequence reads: CASSLVKGFQETQYF. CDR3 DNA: TGTGCCAGCAGCTTAGTGAAGGGGTTCCAAGAGACCCAGTACTTC.

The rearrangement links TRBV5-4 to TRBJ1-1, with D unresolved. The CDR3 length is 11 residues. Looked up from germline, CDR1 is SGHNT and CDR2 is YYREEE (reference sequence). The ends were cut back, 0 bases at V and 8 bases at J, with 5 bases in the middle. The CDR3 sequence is CASSLAGEAFF. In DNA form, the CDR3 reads TGTGCCAGCAGCTTGGCGGGGGAAGCTTTCTTT.

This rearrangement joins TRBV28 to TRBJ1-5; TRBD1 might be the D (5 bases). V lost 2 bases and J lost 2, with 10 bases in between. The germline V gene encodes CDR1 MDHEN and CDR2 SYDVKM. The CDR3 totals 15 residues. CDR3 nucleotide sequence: TGTGCCAGCAGTTTAGGAATAGGGGGCAATCAGCCCCAGCATTTT. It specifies CASSLGIGGNQPQHF. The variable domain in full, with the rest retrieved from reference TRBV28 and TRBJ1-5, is DVKVTQSSRYLVKRTGEKVFLECVQDMDHENMFWYRQDPGLGLRLIYFSYDVKMKEKGDIPEGYSVSREKKERFSLILESASTNQTSMYLCASSLGIGGNQPQHFGDGTRLSIL.

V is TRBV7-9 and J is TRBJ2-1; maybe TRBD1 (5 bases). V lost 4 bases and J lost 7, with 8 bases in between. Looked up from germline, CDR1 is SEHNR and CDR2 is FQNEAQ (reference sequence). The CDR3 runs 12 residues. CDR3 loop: CASSYQGNEQFF. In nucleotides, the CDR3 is TGTGCCAGCAGCTATCAGGGAAATGAGCAGTTCTTC.

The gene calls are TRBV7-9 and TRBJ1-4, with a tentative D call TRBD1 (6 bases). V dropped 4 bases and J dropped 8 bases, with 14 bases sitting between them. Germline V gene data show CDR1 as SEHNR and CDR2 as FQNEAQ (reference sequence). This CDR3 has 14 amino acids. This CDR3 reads CASSSSGAREKLFF. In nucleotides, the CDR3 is TGTGCCAGCAGCTCATCAGGGGCCCGCGAAAAACTGTTTTTT. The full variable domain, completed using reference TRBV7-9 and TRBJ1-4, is DTGVSQNPRHKITKRGQNVTFRCDPISEHNRLYWYRQTLGQGPEFLTYFQNEAQLEKSRLLSDRFSAERPKGSFSTLEIQRTEQGDSAMYLCASSSSGAREKLFFGSGTQLSVL.

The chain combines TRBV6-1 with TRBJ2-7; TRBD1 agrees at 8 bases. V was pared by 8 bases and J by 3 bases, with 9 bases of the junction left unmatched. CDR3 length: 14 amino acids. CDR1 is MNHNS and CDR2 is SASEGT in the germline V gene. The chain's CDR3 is CASSLDRGNYEQYF. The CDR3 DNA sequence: TGTGCCAGCTCCCTCGACAGGGGAAACTACGAGCAGTACTTC.

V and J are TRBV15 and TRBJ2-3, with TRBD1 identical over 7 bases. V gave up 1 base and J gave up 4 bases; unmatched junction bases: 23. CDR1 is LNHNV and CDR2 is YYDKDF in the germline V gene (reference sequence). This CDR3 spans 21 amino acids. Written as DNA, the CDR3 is TGTGCCACCAGCAGAGTGAGGACAGGAGTAATATGGGGTGGCCAGTCAGATACGCAGTATTTT. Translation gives CATSRVRTGVIWGGQSDTQYF.

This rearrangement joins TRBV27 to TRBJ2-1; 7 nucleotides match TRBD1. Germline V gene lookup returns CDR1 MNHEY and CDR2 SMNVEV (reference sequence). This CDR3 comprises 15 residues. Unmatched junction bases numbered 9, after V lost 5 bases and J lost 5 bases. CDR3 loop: CASSPDRVQHNEQFF. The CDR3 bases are TGTGCCAGCAGTCCCGACAGGGTCCAGCACAATGAGCAGTTCTTC.

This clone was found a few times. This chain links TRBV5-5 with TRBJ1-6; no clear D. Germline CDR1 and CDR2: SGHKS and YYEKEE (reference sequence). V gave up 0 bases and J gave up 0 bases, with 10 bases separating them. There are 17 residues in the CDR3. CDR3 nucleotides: TGTGCCAGCAGCTTGGTTGGGGAGGTCTCCTATAATTCACCCCTCCACTTT. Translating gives CASSLVGEVSYNSPLHF. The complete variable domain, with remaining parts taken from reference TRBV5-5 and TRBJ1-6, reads DAGVTQSPTHLIKTRGQQVTLRCSPISGHKSVSWYQQVLGQGPQFIFQYYEKEERGRGNFPDRFSARQFPNYSSELNVNALLLGDSALYLCASSLVGEVSYNSPLHFGNGTRLTVT.

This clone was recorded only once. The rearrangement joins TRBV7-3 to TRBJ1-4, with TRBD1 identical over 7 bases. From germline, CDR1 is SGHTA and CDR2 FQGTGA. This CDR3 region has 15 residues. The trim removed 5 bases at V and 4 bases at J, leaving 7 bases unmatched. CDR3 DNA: TGTGCCAGCAGCACCTCCAGACAGGGTAATGAAAAACTGTTTTTT. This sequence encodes CASSTSRQGNEKLFF.

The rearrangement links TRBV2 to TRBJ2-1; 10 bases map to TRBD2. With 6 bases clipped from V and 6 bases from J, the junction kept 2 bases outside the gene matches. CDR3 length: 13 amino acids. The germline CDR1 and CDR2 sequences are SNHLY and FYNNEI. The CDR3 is CASRRTSGNEQFF. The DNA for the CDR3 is TGTGCCAGCAGGAGGACTAGCGGCAATGAGCAGTTCTTC.

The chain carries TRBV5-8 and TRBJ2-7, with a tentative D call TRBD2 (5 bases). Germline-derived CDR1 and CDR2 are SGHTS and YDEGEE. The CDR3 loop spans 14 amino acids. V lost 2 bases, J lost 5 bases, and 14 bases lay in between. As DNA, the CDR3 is TGTGCCAGCAGCTTCGAACGAGGACTGGACGAGCAGTACTTC. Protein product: CASSFERGLDEQYF.